The rows below give T cell receptor beta chains drawn from one sample of a study of blood T cell repertoires in COVID-19. Generated by immunoSEQ multiplex PCR, the TCRdb table keeps only in-frame clones and is missing some. The sample has 200,000 to 250,000 clones; roughly 82% are singletons. The sample was peripheral blood. Source of these receptors: a middle-aged man with active or convalescent COVID-19. Each CDR3 is given with its conserved first and last residue. The order of the fields is CDR3 protein, CDR3 DNA, D gene, clone size, J gene, V gene. D genes are given only for firm matches. Clone size is given for some rows only: seen once, a few or many times, or a class if the clone is expanded.

CDR3: CSVAVNYGYTF
DNA: TGCAGCGTTGCGGTTAACTATGGCTACACCTTC
D: NA
size: NA
J: TRBJ1-2
V: TRBV29-1

CDR3: CATALGREGTGNTIYF
DNA: TGTGCCACAGCCCTTGGCAGGGAGGGTACTGGAAACACCATATATTTT
D: NA
size: NA
J: TRBJ1-3
V: TRBV2

CDR3: CATSDFYNNEQFF
DNA: TGTGCCACCAGTGATTTCTATAACAATGAGCAGTTCTTC
D: NA
size: NA
J: TRBJ2-1
V: TRBV24-1

CDR3: CASSPSGVTSGNTIYF
DNA: TGTGCCAGCTCACCGTCGGGGGTAACCTCTGGAAACACCATATATTTT
D: NA
size: NA
J: TRBJ1-3
V: TRBV18

CDR3: CASSVAPPGGAVDTQYF
DNA: TGTGCCAGCAGCGTAGCCCCGCCGGGGGGCGCGGTAGATACGCAGTATTTT
D: NA
size: NA
J: TRBJ2-3
V: TRBV9

CDR3: CASSLGLAGPWEQYF
DNA: TGTGCCAGCAGCTTGGGGCTAGCGGGACCCTGGGAGCAGTACTTC
D: TRBD2
size: few
J: TRBJ2-7
V: TRBV5-6

CDR3: CATLGAGSYNEQFF
DNA: TGTGCCACATTAGGGGCGGGATCCTACAATGAGCAGTTCTTC
D: NA
size: NA
J: TRBJ2-1
V: TRBV28

CDR3: CASGPRQINTGELFF
DNA: TGTGCTAGTGGTCCCAGACAAATTAACACCGGGGAGCTGTTTTTT
D: NA
size: few
J: TRBJ2-2
V: TRBV12-5

CDR3: CASSASSGGALGNEQFF
DNA: TGTGCCAGTAGTGCATCTAGCGGGGGGGCCCTGGGCAATGAGCAGTTCTTC
D: TRBD2
size: NA
J: TRBJ2-1
V: TRBV19

CDR3: CASSLEGQGGEQYF
DNA: TGCGCCAGCAGCTTGGAAGGACAGGGTGGCGAGCAGTACTTC
D: TRBD1
size: NA
J: TRBJ2-7
V: TRBV5-1

CDR3: CASSLDVQGNGYTF
DNA: TGTGCCAGCAGCTTAGACGTTCAGGGCAATGGCTACACCTTC
D: NA
size: NA
J: TRBJ1-2
V: TRBV7-2

CDR3: CASSPGGREGYTF
DNA: TGTGCCAGCAGCCCGGGGGGGAGGGAAGGCTACACCTTC
D: NA
size: NA
J: TRBJ1-2
V: TRBV5-4

CDR3: CASSLAGAGALYEQYF
DNA: TGCGCCAGCAGCTTGGCCGGGGCAGGGGCCCTTTACGAGCAGTACTTC
D: NA
size: NA
J: TRBJ2-7
V: TRBV5-1

CDR3: CASSSGTGNQETQYF
DNA: TGCGCCAGCAGCTCCGGGACAGGGAATCAAGAGACCCAGTACTTC
D: TRBD1
size: NA
J: TRBJ2-5
V: TRBV5-1

CDR3: CASSPRTGVNTEAFF
DNA: TGTGCCAGCTCACCAAGGACAGGGGTGAACACTGAAGCTTTCTTT
D: TRBD1
size: NA
J: TRBJ1-1
V: TRBV18

CDR3: CASSLVVTIYF
DNA: TGTGCCAGCAGCTTGGTAGTCACCATATATTTT
D: NA
size: NA
J: TRBJ1-3
V: TRBV5-8

CDR3: CASSRGRTNEKLFF
DNA: TGTGCCAGCAGCCGGGGGAGAACTAATGAAAAACTGTTTTTT
D: NA
size: NA
J: TRBJ1-4
V: TRBV11-3

CDR3: CATSDPRGTGVETQYF
DNA: TGTGCCACCAGTGATCCACGGGGGACTGGTGTGGAGACCCAGTACTTC
D: NA
size: NA
J: TRBJ2-5
V: TRBV24-1

CDR3: CASSGDRVYTGELFF
DNA: TGCGCCAGCAGCGGGGACAGGGTTTACACCGGGGAGCTGTTTTTT
D: TRBD1
size: NA
J: TRBJ2-2
V: TRBV5-1

CDR3: CASSMAGGYYNEQFF
DNA: TGTGCCAGCAGTATGGCGGGAGGGTACTACAATGAGCAGTTCTTC
D: TRBD2
size: once
J: TRBJ2-1
V: TRBV19

CDR3: CASSRARNYGYTF
DNA: TGCGCCAGCAGCCGGGCCCGTAACTATGGCTACACCTTC
D: NA
size: once
J: TRBJ1-2
V: TRBV4-1

CDR3: CASSQGFATTDTQYF
DNA: TGTGCCAGCAGCCAAGGGTTTGCTACCACAGATACGCAGTATTTT
D: NA
size: NA
J: TRBJ2-3
V: TRBV4-2

CDR3: CAWSVGRMAQYF
DNA: TGTGCCTGGAGTGTTGGGAGAATGGCCCAGTACTTC
D: NA
size: NA
J: TRBJ2-5
V: TRBV30

CDR3: CASSLRTSGIINEQFF
DNA: TGTGCCAGCAGCCTTCGGACTAGCGGGATTATAAATGAGCAGTTCTTC
D: TRBD2
size: NA
J: TRBJ2-1
V: TRBV7-9

CDR3: CASSSTGNLGTEAFF
DNA: TGTGCCAGCAGCTCTACAGGGAATCTCGGTACTGAAGCTTTCTTT
D: NA
size: NA
J: TRBJ1-1
V: TRBV7-2

CDR3: CASSPTWGLSNNEQFF
DNA: TGTGCCAGCAGCCCGACTTGGGGCCTCTCCAACAATGAGCAGTTCTTC
D: NA
size: NA
J: TRBJ2-1
V: TRBV28

CDR3: CASSSPRTGEYEQYF
DNA: TGTGCCAGCAGCTCACCCCGGACAGGCGAATACGAGCAGTACTTC
D: TRBD1
size: NA
J: TRBJ2-7
V: TRBV7-9

CDR3: CASSFRGRGILTEAFF
DNA: TGTGCCAGCAGTTTTCGAGGGAGGGGGATTCTCACTGAAGCTTTCTTT
D: NA
size: NA
J: TRBJ1-1
V: TRBV28

CDR3: CASSLEGGKAPPFYEQYF
DNA: TGTGCCAGCAGCTTGGAGGGGGGGAAGGCCCCCCCTTTCTACGAGCAGTACTTC
D: NA
size: NA
J: TRBJ2-7
V: TRBV5-4

CDR3: CAISESSFSYNEQFF
DNA: TGTGCCATCAGTGAGTCTAGCTTCTCCTACAATGAGCAGTTCTTC
D: NA
size: NA
J: TRBJ2-1
V: TRBV10-3

CDR3: CASREPGTGRRGYTF
DNA: TGTGCCAGCAGGGAACCTGGGACAGGCCGACGGGGCTACACCTTC
D: TRBD1
size: NA
J: TRBJ1-2
V: TRBV6-6

CDR3: CASSQEWSRGWTEAFF
DNA: TGTGCCAGCAGCCAAGAATGGAGCCGAGGGTGGACTGAAGCTTTCTTT
D: NA
size: NA
J: TRBJ1-1
V: TRBV3-1/TRBV3-2

CDR3: CASSPQSLNTEAFF
DNA: TGTGCCAGCTCACCACAATCGTTGAACACTGAAGCTTTCTTT
D: NA
size: NA
J: TRBJ1-1
V: TRBV18

CDR3: CASSLGLTPGQAHGYTF
DNA: TGTGCCAGCAGCTTAGGCCTAACACCTGGGCAGGCCCATGGCTACACCTTC
D: NA
size: NA
J: TRBJ1-2
V: TRBV13

CDR3: CASSLEGTGVKTQYF
DNA: TGTGCCAGCAGCTTAGAGGGGACAGGGGTAAAGACCCAGTACTTC
D: TRBD1
size: NA
J: TRBJ2-5
V: TRBV7-2

CDR3: CASSSRQGNLATEAFF
DNA: TGTGCCAGCAGCTCGAGACAGGGGAATCTCGCCACTGAAGCTTTCTTT
D: TRBD1
size: once
J: TRBJ1-1
V: TRBV7-9

CDR3: CASSQTGGYGYTF
DNA: TGTGCCAGCAGCCAGACAGGGGGGTATGGCTACACCTTC
D: TRBD1
size: once
J: TRBJ1-2
V: TRBV4-2

CDR3: CAIQGTVRGSYNEQFF
DNA: TGTGCCATCCAAGGGACAGTCAGAGGGTCCTACAATGAGCAGTTCTTC
D: TRBD1
size: few
J: TRBJ2-1
V: TRBV5-4

CDR3: CASRPQGEADTQYF
DNA: TGTGCCAGCAGACCACAGGGGGAGGCAGATACGCAGTATTTT
D: TRBD1
size: few
J: TRBJ2-3
V: TRBV6-6

CDR3: CASSKLAGVQFF
DNA: TGTGCCAGCAGTAAACTAGCGGGGGTCCAGTTCTTC
D: TRBD2
size: NA
J: TRBJ2-1
V: TRBV6-5

CDR3: CASSLRFTSGTNEQYF
DNA: TGTGCCAGCAGCTTACGTTTTACTAGCGGGACAAACGAGCAGTACTTC
D: TRBD2
size: once
J: TRBJ2-7
V: TRBV7-2

CDR3: CASNTPLGSSGNTIYF
DNA: TGTGCCAGCAACACCCCACTTGGGAGCTCTGGAAACACCATATATTTT
D: NA
size: NA
J: TRBJ1-3
V: TRBV7-9

CDR3: CASSALDRLDSPLHF
DNA: TGTGCCAGCAGCGCTCTGGACAGACTGGATTCACCCCTCCACTTT
D: NA
size: NA
J: TRBJ1-6
V: TRBV28

CDR3: CASSLAAGQPQHF
DNA: TGTGCCAGCAGTTTAGCCGCAGGTCAGCCCCAGCATTTT
D: NA
size: once
J: TRBJ1-5
V: TRBV28

CDR3: CSADREARVNYEQYF
DNA: TGCAGCGCGGATAGGGAGGCTCGGGTGAACTACGAGCAGTACTTC
D: NA
size: NA
J: TRBJ2-7
V: TRBV29-1

CDR3: CASSLSGRGPIEQFF
DNA: TGTGCCAGCAGCTTGAGCGGGAGGGGACCAATTGAGCAGTTCTTC
D: TRBD2
size: NA
J: TRBJ2-1
V: TRBV5-4

CDR3: CVRSLDARTGYGYTF
DNA: TGTGTCAGAAGCTTAGACGCCCGGACGGGGTATGGCTACACCTTC
D: NA
size: once
J: TRBJ1-2
V: TRBV7-5

CDR3: CASSPGTSGTIQETQYF
DNA: TGTGCCAGCTCACCAGGGACTAGCGGGACGATTCAAGAGACCCAGTACTTC
D: TRBD2
size: NA
J: TRBJ2-5
V: TRBV18

CDR3: CSASRGEPEAFF
DNA: TGCAGTGCTAGTCGGGGTGAACCTGAAGCTTTCTTT
D: NA
size: NA
J: TRBJ1-1
V: TRBV20-1

CDR3: CASSPQAGGGSSEQYF
DNA: TGTGCCAGCTCACCACAAGCGGGAGGGGGTAGCTCCGAGCAGTACTTC
D: TRBD2
size: few
J: TRBJ2-7
V: TRBV18

CDR3: CASSQGSAGGPGELFF
DNA: TGTGCCAGCAGCCAAGGTTCGGCAGGGGGCCCCGGGGAGCTGTTTTTT
D: TRBD1
size: NA
J: TRBJ2-2
V: TRBV3-1/TRBV3-2

CDR3: CASSQPGTGETQYF
DNA: TGTGCCAGCAGCCAGCCCGGGACTGGGGAGACCCAGTACTTC
D: NA
size: NA
J: TRBJ2-5
V: TRBV3-1/TRBV3-2

CDR3: CASSIAQAFNEKLFF
DNA: TGTGCCAGTAGTATAGCACAGGCTTTTAATGAAAAACTGTTTTTT
D: NA
size: NA
J: TRBJ1-4
V: TRBV19